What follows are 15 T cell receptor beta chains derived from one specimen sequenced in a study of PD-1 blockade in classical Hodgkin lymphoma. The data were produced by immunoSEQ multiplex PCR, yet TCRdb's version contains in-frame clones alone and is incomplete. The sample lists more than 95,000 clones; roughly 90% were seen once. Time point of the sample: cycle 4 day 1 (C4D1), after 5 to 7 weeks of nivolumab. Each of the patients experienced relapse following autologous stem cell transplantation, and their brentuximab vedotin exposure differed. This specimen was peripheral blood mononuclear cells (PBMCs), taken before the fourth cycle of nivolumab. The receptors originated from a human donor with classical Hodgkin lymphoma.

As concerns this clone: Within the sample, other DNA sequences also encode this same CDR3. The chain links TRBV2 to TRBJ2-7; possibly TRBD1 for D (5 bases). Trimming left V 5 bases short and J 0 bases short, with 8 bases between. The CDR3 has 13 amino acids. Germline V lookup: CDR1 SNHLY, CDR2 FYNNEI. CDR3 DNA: TGTGCCAGCAGTCGACAGAGCTCCTACGAGCAGTACTTC. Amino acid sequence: CASSRQSSYEQYF.

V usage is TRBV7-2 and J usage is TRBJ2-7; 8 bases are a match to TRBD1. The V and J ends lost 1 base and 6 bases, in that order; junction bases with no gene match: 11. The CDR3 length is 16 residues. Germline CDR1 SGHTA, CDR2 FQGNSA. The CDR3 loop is CASSLGFSRGRGEQYF. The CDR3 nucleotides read TGTGCCAGCAGCTTAGGATTCTCCAGGGGGCGCGGCGAGCAGTACTTC.

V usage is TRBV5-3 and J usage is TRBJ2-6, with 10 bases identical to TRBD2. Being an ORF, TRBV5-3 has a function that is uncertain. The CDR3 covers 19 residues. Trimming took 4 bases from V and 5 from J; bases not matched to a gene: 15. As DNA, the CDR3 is TGTGCCAGAAGCAGTCTAGCGGGAGTGGCGATGTTGCGGGCCAACGTCCTGACTTTC. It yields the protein CARSSLAGVAMLRANVLTF.

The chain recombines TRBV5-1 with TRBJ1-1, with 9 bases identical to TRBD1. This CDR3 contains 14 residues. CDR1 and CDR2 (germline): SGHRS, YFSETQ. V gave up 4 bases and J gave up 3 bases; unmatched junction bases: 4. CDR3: CASSLQGADTEAFF. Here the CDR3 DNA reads TGCGCCAGCAGCCTACAGGGGGCGGACACTGAAGCTTTCTTT. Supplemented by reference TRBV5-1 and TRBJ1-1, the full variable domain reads KAGVTQTPRYLIKTRGQQVTLSCSPISGHRSVSWYQQTPGQGLQFLFEYFSETQRNKGNFPGRFSGRQFSNSRSEMNVSTLELGDSALYLCASSLQGADTEAFFGQGTRLTVV.

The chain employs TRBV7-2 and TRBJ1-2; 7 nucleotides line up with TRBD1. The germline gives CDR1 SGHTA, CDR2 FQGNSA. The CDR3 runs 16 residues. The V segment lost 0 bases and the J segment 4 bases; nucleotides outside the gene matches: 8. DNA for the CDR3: TGTGCCAGCAGCTTAGCGCAGGGGGTGGTGGTCTATGGCTACACCTTC. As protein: CASSLAQGVVVYGYTF.

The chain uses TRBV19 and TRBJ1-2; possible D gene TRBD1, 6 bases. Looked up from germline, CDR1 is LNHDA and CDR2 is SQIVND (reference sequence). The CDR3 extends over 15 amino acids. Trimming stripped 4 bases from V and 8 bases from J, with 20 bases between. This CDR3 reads CASSTTARGVVGYTF. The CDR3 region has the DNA TGTGCCAGTAGTACTACTGCCAGGGGAGTTGTAGGCTACACCTTC.

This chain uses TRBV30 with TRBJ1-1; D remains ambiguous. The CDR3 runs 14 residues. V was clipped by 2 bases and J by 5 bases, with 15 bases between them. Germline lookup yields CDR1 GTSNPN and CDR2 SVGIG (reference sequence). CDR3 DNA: TGTGCCTGGAGTTCGAAGACGGGCGTAACTGAAGCTTTCTTT. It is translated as CAWSSKTGVTEAFF. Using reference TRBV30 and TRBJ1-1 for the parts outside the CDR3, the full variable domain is SQTIHQWPATLVQPVGSPLSLECTVEGTSNPNLYWYRQAAGRGLQLLFYSVGIGQISSEVPQNLSASRPQDRQFILSSKKLLLSDSGFYLCAWSSKTGVTEAFFGQGTRLTVV.

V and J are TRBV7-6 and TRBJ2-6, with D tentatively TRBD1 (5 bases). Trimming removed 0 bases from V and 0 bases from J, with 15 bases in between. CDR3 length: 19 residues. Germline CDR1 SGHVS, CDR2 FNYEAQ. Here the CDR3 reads CASSLAASTDISGANVLTF. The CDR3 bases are TGTGCCAGCAGCTTAGCGGCCTCGACAGATATCTCTGGGGCCAACGTCCTGACTTTC.

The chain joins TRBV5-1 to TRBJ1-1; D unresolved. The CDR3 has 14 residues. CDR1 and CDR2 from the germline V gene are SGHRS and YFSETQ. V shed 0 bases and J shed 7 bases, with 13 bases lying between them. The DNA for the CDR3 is TGCGCCAGCAGCTTGGCCGAGAAGGGCCGTGAAGCTTTCTTT. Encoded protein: CASSLAEKGREAFF.

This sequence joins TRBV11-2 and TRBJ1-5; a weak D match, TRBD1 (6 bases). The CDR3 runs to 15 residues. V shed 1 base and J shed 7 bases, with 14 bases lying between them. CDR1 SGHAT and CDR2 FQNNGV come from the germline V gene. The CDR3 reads CASSLAPGAEQPQHF. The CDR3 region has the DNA TGTGCCAGCAGCTTAGCCCCAGGGGCGGAACAGCCCCAGCATTTT.

The CDR3 region is CASSLPANEQFF. The DNA of the CDR3 is TGTGCCAGCAGTTTACCAGCAAATGAGCAGTTCTTC. The rearrangement joins TRBV28 to TRBJ2-1; unclear D gene. The germline V gene encodes CDR1 MDHEN and CDR2 SYDVKM. Trimming pared 2 bases from V and 7 bases from J, leaving 6 bases between. The CDR3 is made up of 12 amino acids.

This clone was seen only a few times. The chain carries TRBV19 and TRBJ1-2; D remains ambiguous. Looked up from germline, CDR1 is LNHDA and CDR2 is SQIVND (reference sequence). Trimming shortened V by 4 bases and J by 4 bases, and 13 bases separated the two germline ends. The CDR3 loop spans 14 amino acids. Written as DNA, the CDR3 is TGTGCCAGTAGTACCTCGGACGGACTCTATGGCTACACCTTC. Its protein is CASSTSDGLYGYTF.

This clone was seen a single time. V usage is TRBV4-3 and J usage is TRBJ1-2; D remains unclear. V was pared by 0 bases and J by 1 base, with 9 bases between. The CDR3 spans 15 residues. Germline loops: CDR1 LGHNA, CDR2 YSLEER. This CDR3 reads CASSQELVGNYGYTF. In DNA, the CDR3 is TGCGCCAGCAGCCAAGAGCTAGTGGGTAACTATGGCTACACCTTC.

As DNA, the CDR3 is TGTGCCAGTAGCCGGACTAGCGGGACAACAGATACGCAGTATTTT. Amino acids: CASSRTSGTTDTQYF. The chain has TRBV19 and TRBJ2-3; 12 nucleotides align to TRBD2. Germline lookup yields CDR1 LNHDA and CDR2 SQIVND (reference sequence). After removal of 6 bases from V and 3 bases from J, the junction contained 4 bases not matched to a gene. The CDR3 consists of 15 residues.

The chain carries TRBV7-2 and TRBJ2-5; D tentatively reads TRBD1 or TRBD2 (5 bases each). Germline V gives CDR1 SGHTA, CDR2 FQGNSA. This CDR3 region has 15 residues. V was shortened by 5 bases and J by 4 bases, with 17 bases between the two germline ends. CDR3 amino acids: CASSLMLGVRETQYF. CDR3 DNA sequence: TGTGCCAGCAGCCTAATGTTGGGGGTTCGAGAGACCCAGTACTTC.